This T cell receptor beta chain was sequenced during a study of T cells in Graves' hyperthyroidism and ophthalmopathy. Study context: Peripheral blood collection took place at initial diagnosis, before any treatment. Study conclusions and caveats: Among thyroid clonotypes expanded above 0.001, most also appeared in blood.

Regions amplified from RNA transcripts were the TCR beta CDR3 regions. HTBI primers were used for first-round RT-PCR of the TCR CDR3. TCRdb fed the multiplex PCR reads into MiXCR, producing one record per CDR3 protein. Here the sample spans approximately 630,000 distinct CDR3 sequences, around 16% being singletons. This clonotype showed up just a few times. No antigen is known for it. Trimming pared 4 bases from V and 5 bases from J, leaving 15 bases between. Germline CDR1 SGHDN, CDR2 FVKESK. The CDR3 runs to 15 residues. Uncontrolled infection, other autoimmune disease, pregnancy or lactation excluded patients. Diagnostic assessment was based on clinical symptoms, serum thyroxine and TRAb, thyroid ultrasound and orbital computed tomography.

The sequence was collected from a woman in her thirties with Graves' hyperthyroidism. V is TRBV14 and J is TRBJ2-1, with TRBD1 as a possible D gene (6 bases). Material for sequencing was blood. In DNA form, the CDR3 reads TGTGCCAGCAGCCTTCCGGGACACAGCGACAATGAGCAGTTCTTC. It specifies CASSLPGHSDNEQFF. The full variable domain, with the rest looked up from reference TRBV14 and TRBJ2-1, is EAGVTQFPSHSVIEKGQTVTLRCDPISGHDNLYWYRRVMGKEIKFLLHFVKESKQDESGMPNNRFLAERTGGTYSTLKVQPAELEDSGVYFCASSLPGHSDNEQFFGPGTRLTVL.